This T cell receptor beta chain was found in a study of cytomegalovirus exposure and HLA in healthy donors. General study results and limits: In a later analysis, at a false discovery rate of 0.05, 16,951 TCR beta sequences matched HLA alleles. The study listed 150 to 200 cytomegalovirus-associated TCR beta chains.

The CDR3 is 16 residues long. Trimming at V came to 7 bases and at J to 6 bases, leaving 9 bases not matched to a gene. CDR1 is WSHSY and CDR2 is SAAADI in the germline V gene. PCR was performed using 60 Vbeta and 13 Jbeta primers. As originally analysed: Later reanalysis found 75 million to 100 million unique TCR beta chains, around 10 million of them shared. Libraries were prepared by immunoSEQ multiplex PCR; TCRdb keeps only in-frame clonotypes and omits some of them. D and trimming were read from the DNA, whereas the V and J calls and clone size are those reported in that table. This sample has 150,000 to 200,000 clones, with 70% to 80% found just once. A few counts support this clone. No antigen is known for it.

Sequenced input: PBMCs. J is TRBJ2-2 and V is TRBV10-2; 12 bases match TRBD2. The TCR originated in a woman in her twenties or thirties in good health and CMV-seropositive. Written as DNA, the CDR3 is TGCGCCAGCACCGATCCGGGACTAGCGGGTTCCGGGGAGCTGTTTTTT. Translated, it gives CASTDPGLAGSGELFF.